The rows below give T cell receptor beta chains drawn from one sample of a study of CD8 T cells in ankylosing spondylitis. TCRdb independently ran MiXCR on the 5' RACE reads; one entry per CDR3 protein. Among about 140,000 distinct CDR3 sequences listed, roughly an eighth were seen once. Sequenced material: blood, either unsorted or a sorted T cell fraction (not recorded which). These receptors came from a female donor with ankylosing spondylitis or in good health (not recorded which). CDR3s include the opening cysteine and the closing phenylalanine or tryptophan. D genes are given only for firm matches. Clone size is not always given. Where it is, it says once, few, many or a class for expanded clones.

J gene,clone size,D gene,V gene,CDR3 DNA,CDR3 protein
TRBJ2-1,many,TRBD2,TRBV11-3,TGTGCCAGCAGCTTAGATAGGGGAGGGAGGGCGTACAATGAGCAGTTCTTC,CASSLDRGGRAYNEQFF
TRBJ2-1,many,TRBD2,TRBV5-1,TGCGCCAGCAGAACGGGGGGAAATGAGCAGTTCTTC,CASRTGGNEQFF
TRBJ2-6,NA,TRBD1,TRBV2,TGTGCCAGCAGAACAGGGGAAGGCTCTGGGGCCAACGTCCTGACTTTC,CASRTGEGSGANVLTF
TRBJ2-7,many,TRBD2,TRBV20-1,TGCAGTGCTTTTTCCGGGACTAGCTACCTCGAGCAGTACTTC,CSAFSGTSYLEQYF
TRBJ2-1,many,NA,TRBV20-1,TGCAGTGCTAGTAGGGGGAGTGAGAGAAATGAGCAGTTCTTC,CSASRGSERNEQFF
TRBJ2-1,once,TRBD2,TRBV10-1,TGCGCCAGCAGCCCCGTAGCGGGGACTGAGCAGTTCTTC,CASSPVAGTEQFF
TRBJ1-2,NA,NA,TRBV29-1,TGCAGCGTTGGTGTCGGTAGGGGTGGCTACACCTTC,CSVGVGRGGYTF
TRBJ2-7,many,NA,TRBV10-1,TGCGCCAGCAGTGAACCGGGAGTCCAAAACGAGCAGTACTTC,CASSEPGVQNEQYF
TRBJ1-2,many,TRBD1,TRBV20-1,TGCAGTGCTAGGGGGACAGCGTCCTATGGCTACACCTTC,CSARGTASYGYTF
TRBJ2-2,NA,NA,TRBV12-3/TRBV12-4,TGTGCCAGCAGTCGTTACGGGGAGCTGTTTTTT,CASSRYGELFF
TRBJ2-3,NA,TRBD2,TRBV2,TGTGCCAGCAGAATATCCCCGGGACTAGCTAGCACAGATACGCAGTATTTT,CASRISPGLASTDTQYF
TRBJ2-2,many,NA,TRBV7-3,TGTGCCAGCAGCTTAAGGCCGGAAAACACCGGGGAGCTGTTTTTT,CASSLRPENTGELFF
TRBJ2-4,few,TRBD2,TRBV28,TGTGCCAGCGGCTCGGGGGGAGCCAAAAACATTCAGTACTTC,CASGSGGAKNIQYF
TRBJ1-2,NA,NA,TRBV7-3,TGTGCCAGCAGCTCCCGGGTCCTAGTCCGTGGCTACACCTTC,CASSSRVLVRGYTF
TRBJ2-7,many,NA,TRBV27,TGTGCCAGCAGTTCCCGGGGCTACGAGCAGTACTTC,CASSSRGYEQYF
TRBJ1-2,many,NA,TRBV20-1,TGCAGTGCTATCCCCCAGGGATCGCGGGGCTACACCTTC,CSAIPQGSRGYTF